Sequencing of this T cell receptor beta chain was carried out in a study of radiotherapy plus CTLA-4 blockade in lung cancer. Study-level background: Across the patients, objective responses occurred in approximately 19%, and disease control in approximately 30%. Study conclusions and caveats: Blood saw expansion of tumor-derived TCR clones after radiotherapy plus ipilimumab. Among reported predictors of response, early blood T cell clone dynamics with interferon-beta performed best.

Those patients who had chemo-refractory metastatic non-small-cell lung cancer were given focal radiation along with CTLA-4 blockade through ipilimumab. In the case of this clone: Its specificity is unknown.

CDR1 is GTSNPN and CDR2 is SVGIG in the germline V gene (reference sequence). The V end was cut by 0 bases, the J end by 6 bases, with 29 bases between. This CDR3 has 19 amino acids. Libraries were prepared by immunoSEQ multiplex PCR; TCRdb keeps only in-frame clonotypes and omits some of them. The sample gives about 68,000 clones, around 79% of which show up once; roughly a tenth is in the top ten. This clonotype originated in a human donor with non-small cell lung cancer who had a complete response to radiotherapy plus ipilimumab. The J gene is TRBJ1-1, the V gene TRBV30; weak D call: TRBD1 (5 bases). The sequencing here drew on peripheral blood, taken from a patient treated with radiotherapy plus ipilimumab. In DNA, the CDR3 is TGTGCCTGGAGTGTACAGGTTGGGAACAAGGCCTCAAGGTCCGCTGAAGCTTTCTTT. This encodes CAWSVQVGNKASRSAEAFF.